The clone carrying this T cell receptor (beta chain) was detected only a few times. The data were obtained in a study of identical twins. The ends were cut back, 6 bases at V and 6 bases at J, with 8 bases in the middle. The CDR3 totals 11 residues. cDNA carried unique molecular identifiers, and a universal primer site was added by template switching. Each CDR3 protein is one row after TCRdb ran MiXCR on the 5' RACE reads. This table holds approximately 690,000 distinct CDR3 sequences, roughly 6% found once. J is TRBJ2-5 and V is TRBV12-3 or TRBV12-4; D remains unclear. The source material was naive T cells sorted from blood. This TCR derives from a man younger than 30 in good health. The CDR3 DNA reads TGTGCCAGCAGCCGGCAGAAGACCCAGTACTTC. It encodes CASSRQKTQYF.